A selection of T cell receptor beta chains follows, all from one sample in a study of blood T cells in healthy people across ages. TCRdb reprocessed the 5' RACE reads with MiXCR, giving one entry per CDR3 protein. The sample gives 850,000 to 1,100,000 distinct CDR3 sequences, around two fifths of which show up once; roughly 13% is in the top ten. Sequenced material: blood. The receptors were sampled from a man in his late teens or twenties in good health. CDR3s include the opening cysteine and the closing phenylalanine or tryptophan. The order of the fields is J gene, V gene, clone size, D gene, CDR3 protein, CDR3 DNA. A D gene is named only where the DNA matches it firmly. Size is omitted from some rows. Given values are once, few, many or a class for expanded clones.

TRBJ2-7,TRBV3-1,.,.,CASSQEEWNRTFTYEQYF,TGTGCCAGCAGCCAAGAGGAGTGGAACAGAACATTCACCTACGAGCAGTACTTC
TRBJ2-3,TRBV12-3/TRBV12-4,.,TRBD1,CASHRGPSPDTQYF,TGTGCCAGTCACAGGGGGCCAAGTCCAGATACGCAGTATTTT
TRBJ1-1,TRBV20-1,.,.,CSARDYSLNTGAFF,TGCAGTGCTAGAGATTACAGCTTGAACACTGGAGCTTTCTTT
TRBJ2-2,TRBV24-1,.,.,CATSNREGAGELFF,TGTGCCACCAGTAACAGGGAGGGGGCCGGGGAGCTGTTTTTT
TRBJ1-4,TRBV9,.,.,CASSPGGASDEKLFF,TGTGCCAGCAGCCCCGGGGGGGCCTCGGATGAAAAACTGTTTTTT
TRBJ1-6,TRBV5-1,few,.,CASSLGGLSPLHF,TGCGCCAGCAGCTTGGGAGGTTTATCACCCCTCCACTTT
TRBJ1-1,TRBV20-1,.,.,CSARAAGSAEAFF,TGCAGTGCTAGAGCTGCGGGGAGCGCTGAAGCTTTCTTT
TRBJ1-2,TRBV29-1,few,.,CSAIPDPGYNYGYTF,TGCAGCGCTATACCGGACCCCGGTTACAACTATGGCTACACCTTC
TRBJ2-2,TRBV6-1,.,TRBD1,CASTLLPGTGWTGELFF,TGTGCCAGCACCCTTTTACCCGGGACAGGGTGGACCGGGGAGCTGTTTTTT
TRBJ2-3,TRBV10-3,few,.,CAISDPRGTSTDTQYF,TGTGCCATCAGTGATCCCAGGGGGACTAGCACAGATACGCAGTATTTT
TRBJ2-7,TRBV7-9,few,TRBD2,CASSSPRGLARNEQYF,TGTGCCAGCAGCTCCCCACGAGGACTAGCGAGGAATGAGCAGTACTTC
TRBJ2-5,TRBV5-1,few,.,CASFQGSQETQYF,TGCGCCAGCTTCCAGGGATCCCAAGAGACCCAGTACTTC
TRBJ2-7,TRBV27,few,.,CASSFGPGYYEQYF,TGTGCCAGCAGTTTTGGTCCAGGGTACTACGAGCAGTACTTC
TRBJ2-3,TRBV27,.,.,CASSLVRASSTDTQYF,TGTGCCAGCAGTTTAGTCCGGGCCTCTAGCACAGATACGCAGTATTTT
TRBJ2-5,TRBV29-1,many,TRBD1,CSVRTGQETQYF,TGCAGCGTTCGGACAGGTCAAGAGACCCAGTACTTC